Listed here are 28 T cell receptor beta chains from one sample, sequenced in a study of technical replicates of blood from several donors. Produced via immunoSEQ multiplex PCR; TCRdb's table is partial and in-frame only. The repertoire has 50,000 to 70,000 clones, 65% to 90% of them found once; the top ten carry about 5%. Sequenced: PBMCs. The receptors shown here come from a human donor in good health. Some clones in this sample may be carry-over from other donors' samples.

The count of this clone is one. CDR3 bases: TGCGCCAGCAGCTATACTAGCGGAGATACCTACGAGCAGTACTTC. It encodes CASSYTSGDTYEQYF. This chain joins TRBV5-1 and TRBJ2-7, with 8 bases that match TRBD2. Trimming cost V 3 bases and J 2 bases; bases outside gene matches: 7. Germline values: CDR1 SGHRS, CDR2 YFSETQ. The CDR3 runs 15 residues.

V is TRBV15 and J is TRBJ2-3; D gene unclear. Trimming removed 0 bases from V and 3 bases from J, with 4 bases in between. CDR1 and CDR2 from the germline V gene are LNHNV and YYDKDF (reference sequence). The CDR3 length is 13 residues. The CDR3 nucleotides read TGTGCCACCAGCAGAGATCTGACAGATACGCAGTATTTT. Translation gives CATSRDLTDTQYF.

This clone came up once. DNA for the CDR3: TGCGCCAGCAGTCAAGTGACCCGCCGGCACCCTCACTATGACACCGGGGAGCTGTTTTTT. Translated: CASSQVTRRHPHYDTGELFF. The chain is built from TRBV23-1 and TRBJ2-2; no firm D call. TRBV23-1 is an ORF; its function is uncertain. V dropped 2 bases and J dropped 3 bases, with 25 bases sitting between them. The CDR3 covers 20 residues.

The CDR3 reads CASSPQGGHEQYF. CDR3 coding DNA: TGCGCCAGCAGCCCCCAGGGAGGTCACGAGCAGTACTTC. The V and J genes are TRBV4-3 and TRBJ2-7, with D possibly TRBD2 on 6 matching bases. Trimming took off 4 bases at V and 5 bases at J, with 12 bases between the two ends. This CDR3 contains 13 residues. Germline V gene lookup returns CDR1 LGHNA and CDR2 YSLEER.

This chain joins TRBV7-2 and TRBJ2-7, with D possibly matching TRBD2 (6 bases). The V gene lost 0 bases and the J gene lost 0 bases, with 9 bases spanning the gap. Germline lookup yields CDR1 SGHTA and CDR2 FQGNSA. This CDR3 spans 15 amino acids. The CDR3 region has the DNA TGTGCCAGCAGCTTAGCTAGCGGCTTCTCCTACGAGCAGTACTTC. Protein: CASSLASGFSYEQYF.

This clone has just a few counts. This chain connects TRBV6-6 to TRBJ1-1; D may be TRBD1 (5 bases). In germline, CDR1 is MNHNY, CDR2 SVGAGI (reference sequence). The CDR3 is 15 amino acids. Trimming removed 4 bases from V and 2 bases from J, with 14 bases in between. The CDR3 bases are TGTGCCAGCAGTTCCCAGGGCCGCAAAAACACTGAAGCTTTCTTT. It specifies CASSSQGRKNTEAFF.

The chain has TRBV21-1 and TRBJ1-1; TRBD1 reflects the table's D call only, with no check against the DNA. TRBV21-1 counts as a pseudogene. This CDR3 contains 16 residues. In nucleotides, the CDR3 is TGTGCCAGCAGCTCATGGACGGGGACAGGGAACACTGAAGCTTTCTTT. Amino acid sequence: CASSSWTGTGNTEAFF.

V usage is TRBV19 and J usage is TRBJ1-2; 9 bases map to TRBD1. Germline V gene data show CDR1 as LNHDA and CDR2 as SQIVND (reference sequence). The J segment lost 7 bases and the V segment lost 3 bases, leaving 6 bases of the junction unmatched. This CDR3 has 14 amino acids. CDR3 coding DNA: TGTGCCAGTAGTATGGGGACAGGGTACGTTGGCTACACCTTC. Translation gives CASSMGTGYVGYTF.

The chain combines TRBV6-5 with TRBJ1-5, with D tentatively TRBD1 (6 bases). Trimming pared 6 bases from V and 3 bases from J, leaving 9 bases between. The CDR3 loop spans 13 amino acids. The germline V gene encodes CDR1 MNHEY and CDR2 SVGAGI. The CDR3, as DNA: TGTGCCAGCAGAGGACAGATCAATCAGCCCCAGCATTTT. Protein: CASRGQINQPQHF.

The gene calls are TRBV4-3 and TRBJ2-1, with D unresolved. The CDR3 loop spans 15 amino acids. Trimming stripped 1 base from V and 11 bases from J, with 18 bases between. Per germline, CDR1 LGHNA and CDR2 YSLEER. CDR3 DNA: TGCGCCAGCAGCCAAGGGATCGAAACGGGTCACAAGCAGTTCTTC. Its protein product is CASSQGIETGHKQFF.

The V gene is TRBV5-1, the J gene TRBJ2-7; TRBD2 agrees at 8 bases. This CDR3 contains 16 residues. Germline V gene lookup returns CDR1 SGHRS and CDR2 YFSETQ. Trimming took 1 base from V and 6 from J; bases not matched to a gene: 12. CDR3 in amino acids: CASSLPPGGPSSEQYF. CDR3 bases: TGCGCCAGCAGCTTGCCCCCGGGAGGGCCCTCGAGCGAGCAGTACTTC.

V usage is TRBV5-4 and J usage is TRBJ2-1, with 8 bases matching TRBD1. V lost 4 bases and J lost 6; bases outside the gene matches: 6. CDR3 length equals 14 residues. Looked up from germline, CDR1 is SGHNT and CDR2 is YYREEE (reference sequence). The CDR3 protein is CASSRATGGNEQFF. DNA for the CDR3: TGTGCCAGCAGCCGGGCAACAGGGGGCAATGAGCAGTTCTTC.

The chain couples TRBV9 to TRBJ1-1; possibly TRBD1 for D (6 bases). The germline gives CDR1 SGDLS, CDR2 YYNGEE. The CDR3 is 19 residues long. V was trimmed by 0 bases and J by 1 base, leaving 22 bases between them. The CDR3 DNA reads as TGTGCCAGCAGCGTAGTCGGCAGGGGCTCACAAGGGGGGAACACTGAAGCTTTCTTT. Amino acid sequence: CASSVVGRGSQGGNTEAFF.

V gene TRBV7-9 combines with J gene TRBJ2-7, with 7 bases fitting TRBD1. Looked up from germline, CDR1 is SEHNR and CDR2 is FQNEAQ (reference sequence). The ends lost 5 bases at V and 2 bases at J; junction bases unmatched: 9. The CDR3 runs to 15 residues. CDR3 DNA: TGTGCCAGCAGCCAGGGACAGTTGGAGGCCTACGAGCAGTACTTC. Translating gives CASSQGQLEAYEQYF.

The count of this clone is one. The chain employs TRBV11-2 and TRBJ2-1; TRBD2 matches at 11 bases. J gave up 7 bases and V 6 bases, and 8 bases lay outside the gene matches. The CDR3 is made up of 15 amino acids. Germline lookup yields CDR1 SGHAT and CDR2 FQNNGV. CDR3 sequence reads: CASSRSGRAGNEQFF. CDR3 nucleotides: TGTGCCAGCAGTCGTAGCGGGAGGGCCGGGAATGAGCAGTTCTTC.

In its sample, this clone was seen once. This chain connects TRBV12-5 to TRBJ2-7, with TRBD1 matching over 7 bases. Germline V gives CDR1 LGHNT, CDR2 FRNRAP. The CDR3 spans 16 residues. V lost 3 bases to trimming and J lost 3 bases; unmatched junction nucleotides: 11. The CDR3 DNA is TGTGCTAGTGGTTTCTCGACAGGGAATCTCCTCTACGAGCAGTACTTC. It translates to CASGFSTGNLLYEQYF.

This rearrangement joins TRBV5-1 to TRBJ2-3; 9 bases map to TRBD2. Trimming at V came to 5 bases and at J to 1 base, leaving 5 bases not matched to a gene. Germline V gene lookup returns CDR1 SGHRS and CDR2 YFSETQ. The length of the CDR3 is 15 residues. CDR3 bases: TGCGCCAGCAGGGCAATAGCGGGGGGCACAGATACGCAGTATTTT. It encodes CASRAIAGGTDTQYF.

The gene calls are TRBV6-1 and TRBJ1-1; the match to TRBD1 covers 9 bases. From germline, CDR1 is MNHNS and CDR2 SASEGT. The CDR3 covers 14 residues. V lost 4 bases to trimming and J lost 6 bases; unmatched junction nucleotides: 6. The CDR3 nucleotides are TGTGCCAGCAGTGGTACAGGGGGCGGCGCTGAAGCTTTCTTT. It yields the protein CASSGTGGGAEAFF.

The chain recombines TRBV5-5 with TRBJ1-1, with 9 bases lining up with TRBD1. V was clipped by 3 bases and J by 6 bases; unmatched bases: 9. The germline CDR1 and CDR2 sequences are SGHKS and YYEKEE (reference sequence). CDR3 length equals 15 residues. The CDR3 reads CASSSLTGTGSEAFF. As DNA, the CDR3 is TGTGCCAGCAGCTCCCTTACCGGGACAGGGTCTGAAGCTTTCTTT. Drawing the rest from reference TRBV5-5 and TRBJ1-1, the complete variable domain is DAGVTQSPTHLIKTRGQQVTLRCSPISGHKSVSWYQQVLGQGPQFIFQYYEKEERGRGNFPDRFSARQFPNYSSELNVNALLLGDSALYLCASSSLTGTGSEAFFGQGTRLTVV.

The V call is TRBV5-5, the J call TRBJ2-7, with TRBD2 identical over 8 bases. CDR3 size: 15 residues. Germline CDR1 SGHKS, CDR2 YYEKEE (reference sequence). Germline trimming cut 4 bases from V and 2 bases from J; bases unmatched to any gene: 8. The CDR3 region has the DNA TGTGCCAGCAGCCCGTCTAGCGGGTTGGCCTACGAGCAGTACTTC. It specifies CASSPSSGLAYEQYF. The entire variable domain, with the rest obtained from reference TRBV5-5 and TRBJ2-7, is as follows: DAGVTQSPTHLIKTRGQQVTLRCSPISGHKSVSWYQQVLGQGPQFIFQYYEKEERGRGNFPDRFSARQFPNYSSELNVNALLLGDSALYLCASSPSSGLAYEQYFGPGTRLTVT.

The chain recombines TRBV7-9 with TRBJ2-3, with 9 bases lining up with TRBD2. The CDR3 length is 15 residues. J lost 4 bases, V lost 2 bases, and 4 bases had no gene match. Germline loops: CDR1 SEHNR, CDR2 FQNEAQ (reference sequence). CDR3 region: CASSLRPSGADTQYF. In DNA, the CDR3 is TGTGCCAGCAGCTTAAGGCCTAGCGGGGCAGATACGCAGTATTTT.

The chain has TRBV7-2 and TRBJ2-7; 7 bases agree with TRBD2. There are 15 residues in the CDR3. V gave up 1 base and J gave up 7 bases; unmatched junction bases: 10. Germline V gives CDR1 SGHTA, CDR2 FQGNSA. CDR3 coding DNA: TGTGCCAGCAGCTTAGTGGGGGGGAGGGCCGTTGAGCAGTACTTC. The encoded protein is CASSLVGGRAVEQYF.

V gene TRBV10-3 combines with J gene TRBJ2-7, with TRBD2 matching over 13 bases. The ends lost 10 bases at V and 0 bases at J; junction bases unmatched: 6. The CDR3 is 15 amino acids. CDR1 and CDR2 (germline): ENHRY, SYGVKD. The CDR3 sequence: CATTSGRDFSYEQYF. Written as DNA, the CDR3 is TGTGCCACCACTAGCGGGAGGGACTTCTCCTACGAGCAGTACTTC.

V gene TRBV18 combines with J gene TRBJ2-4, with 9 positions matching TRBD2. The CDR3 extends over 14 amino acids. The germline V gene encodes CDR1 KGHSH and CDR2 LQKENI. Germline trimming cut 5 bases from V and 6 bases from J; bases unmatched to any gene: 5. CDR3 sequence: CASSGTSQGNIQYF. CDR3 nucleotide sequence: TGTGCCAGCTCAGGGACTAGCCAGGGAAACATTCAGTACTTC.

The V call is TRBV6-5, the J call TRBJ1-5; 7 bases match TRBD1. Germline CDR1 and CDR2: MNHEY and SVGAGI. V shed 6 bases and J 6 bases; nucleotides not matched to a gene: 8. CDR3 length: 14 residues. The CDR3 loop is CASSPDRVIQPQHF. CDR3 DNA sequence: TGTGCCAGCAGCCCCGACAGGGTGATTCAGCCCCAGCATTTT.

The rearrangement joins TRBV27 to TRBJ2-7; TRBD1 matches at 7 bases. CDR3 length equals 16 residues. V shed 3 bases, J shed 3 bases, and the junction held 11 bases outside the gene matches. The germline CDR1 and CDR2 sequences are MNHEY and SMNVEV (reference sequence). CDR3 bases: TGTGCCAGCAGTTTTGGGGGACCCCCAGGGGGCTACGAGCAGTACTTC. Its translation: CASSFGGPPGGYEQYF.

The J gene is TRBJ1-1, the V gene TRBV11-2, with TRBD1 matching over 8 bases. Trimming at V came to 1 base and at J to 4 bases, leaving 5 bases not matched to a gene. In germline, CDR1 is SGHAT, CDR2 FQNNGV. CDR3 length equals 15 residues. The CDR3 sequence is CASSLGHTGGTEAFF. Written as DNA, the CDR3 is TGTGCCAGCAGCTTAGGACATACAGGGGGCACTGAAGCTTTCTTT.

The V call is TRBV27, the J call TRBJ1-5; perhaps TRBD1 as D (6 bases). Between the trimmed V and J ends, which lost 5 bases and 9 bases, there was a span of 17 bases. From germline, CDR1 is MNHEY and CDR2 SMNVEV (reference sequence). The CDR3 covers 14 residues. CDR3 sequence (DNA): TGTGCCAGCAGTCTCCGGGACCAGGGGACGCCCCAGCATTTT. Translation: CASSLRDQGTPQHF.